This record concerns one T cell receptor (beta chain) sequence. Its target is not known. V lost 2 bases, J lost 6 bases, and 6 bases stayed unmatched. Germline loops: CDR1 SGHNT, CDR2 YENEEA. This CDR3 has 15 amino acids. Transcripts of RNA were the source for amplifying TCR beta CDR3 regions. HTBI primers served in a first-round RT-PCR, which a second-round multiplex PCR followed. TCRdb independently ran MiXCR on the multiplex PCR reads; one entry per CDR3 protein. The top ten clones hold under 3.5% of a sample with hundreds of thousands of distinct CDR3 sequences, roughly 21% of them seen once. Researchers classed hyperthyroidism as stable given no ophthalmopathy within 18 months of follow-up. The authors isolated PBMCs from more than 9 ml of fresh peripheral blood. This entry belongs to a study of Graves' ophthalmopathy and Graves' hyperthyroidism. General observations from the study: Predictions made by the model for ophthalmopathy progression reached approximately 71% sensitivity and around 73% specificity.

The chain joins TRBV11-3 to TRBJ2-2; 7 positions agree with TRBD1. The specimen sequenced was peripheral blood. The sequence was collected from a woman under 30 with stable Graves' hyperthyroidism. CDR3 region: CASSLNEGAAGELFF. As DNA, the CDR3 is TGTGCCAGCAGCTTAAATGAGGGGGCCGCCGGGGAGCTGTTTTTT.